This T cell receptor beta chain was retrieved from a study of blood T cell repertoires in COVID-19. About the research overall: PBMCs, B-cell-depleted T cells, or T cells were the source of the cDNA or gDNA that made up the material.

Germline CDR1 is LGHDT and CDR2 is YNNKEL (reference sequence). This CDR3 has 14 amino acids. The V end lost 4 bases, the J end lost 1 base, and 10 bases lay between the germline ends. Per the original data handling: Amplifying reference gene primers gave estimates of nucleated cell counts. Measured with immunoSEQ multiplex PCR; TCRdb has only the in-frame clones, and not every one. V and J calls and clone size come straight from that table; D and trimming were deduced from the DNA. The top ten hold under 1.3% of the sample, which has 55,000 to 70,000 clones, approximately 86% seen once. The chain has TRBV3-1 (or the pseudogene TRBV3-2) and TRBJ2-5, with D possibly matching TRBD2 (6 bases). This TCR came from a man aged 65-85 years with acute or convalescent COVID-19. Sequenced input: peripheral blood. In DNA form, the CDR3 reads TGTGCCAGCAGCCGATCTAGCGCCCAAGAGACCCAGTACTTC. It encodes CASSRSSAQETQYF.